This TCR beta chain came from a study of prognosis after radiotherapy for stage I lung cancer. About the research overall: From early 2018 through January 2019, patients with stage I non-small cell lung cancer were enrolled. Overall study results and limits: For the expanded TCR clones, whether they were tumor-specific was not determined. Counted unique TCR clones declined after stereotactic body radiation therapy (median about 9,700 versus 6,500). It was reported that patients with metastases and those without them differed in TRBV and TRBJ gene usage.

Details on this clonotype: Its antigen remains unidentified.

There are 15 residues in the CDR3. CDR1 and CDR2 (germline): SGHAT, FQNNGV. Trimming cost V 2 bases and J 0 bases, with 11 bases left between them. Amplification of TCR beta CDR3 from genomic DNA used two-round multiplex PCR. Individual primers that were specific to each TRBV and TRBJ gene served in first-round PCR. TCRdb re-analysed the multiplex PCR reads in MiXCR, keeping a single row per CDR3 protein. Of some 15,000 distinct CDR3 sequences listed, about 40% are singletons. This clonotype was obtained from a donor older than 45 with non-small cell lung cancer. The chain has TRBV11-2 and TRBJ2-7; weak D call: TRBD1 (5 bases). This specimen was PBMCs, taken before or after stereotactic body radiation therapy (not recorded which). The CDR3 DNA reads TGTGCCAGCAGCTTATGGCACAGGAGCTCCTACGAGCAGTACTTC. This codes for CASSLWHRSSYEQYF.